These T cell receptor beta chains were read from a single sample in a study of blood T cell repertoires in COVID-19. TCRdb's copy holds only in-frame clones and misses some; the assay was immunoSEQ multiplex PCR. The data show some 150,000 clones, approximately 82% seen once. Sequenced: PBMCs or T cells enriched from blood (not recorded which). These receptors all stem from a woman aged 45-60 years in a cohort exposed to, infected with or recovered from COVID-19 (not recorded which). Both conserved end residues are part of each CDR3. The D gene is left open where the match is weak. Clone size, where shown, is once, few, many, or a class for clones that have expanded.

d_call,j_call,clone_size,v_call,cdr3_nt,cdr3_aa
TRBD1,TRBJ1-5,.,TRBV6-1,TGTGCCAGCAGTGAATCTATCGCATACGGGACAGGGCGAAGCAATCAGCCCCAGCATTTT,CASSESIAYGTGRSNQPQHF
.,TRBJ2-2,.,TRBV7-9,TGTGCCAGCAGCTTAGTCTCCAACACCGGGGAGCTGTTTTTT,CASSLVSNTGELFF
TRBD1,TRBJ1-4,.,TRBV7-6,TGTGCCAGCAGCTTGAACAGGGGGTATGAAAAACTGTTTTTT,CASSLNRGYEKLFF
TRBD1,TRBJ1-2,.,TRBV25-1,TGTGCCAGCAGGGGGGGGACAGGGTCGTACTATGGCTACACCTTC,CASRGGTGSYYGYTF
.,TRBJ1-3,.,TRBV5-1,TGCGCCAGCAGCTTGGGCACTCACGGAAACACCATATATTTT,CASSLGTHGNTIYF
TRBD1,TRBJ1-6,once,TRBV28,TGTGCCAGCAGGGCCACAGGGGGCGTGTATAATTCACCCCTCCACTTT,CASRATGGVYNSPLHF
.,TRBJ1-3,once,TRBV6-2/TRBV6-3,TGTGCCAGCAGTTCCACCGGGGCGCGGGGACCTGGAAACACCATATATTTT,CASSSTGARGPGNTIYF
.,TRBJ2-7,.,TRBV5-4,TGTGCCAGCAGCTTGGGACAGGTGAGCTCCTACGAGCAGTACTTC,CASSLGQVSSYEQYF
.,TRBJ1-2,.,TRBV21-1,TGTGCCAGCAGCAACGGGACAGTCTTCTATGGCTACACCTTC,CASSNGTVFYGYTF
.,TRBJ1-1,few,TRBV7-3,TGTGCCAGCAGACCTACAGGGTCCTCTGAAGCTTTCTTT,CASRPTGSSEAFF
TRBD2,TRBJ2-4,.,TRBV28,TGTGCCAGCAGTTTCGGGACCCAGACTAGCGTTAAAAACATTCAGTACTTC,CASSFGTQTSVKNIQYF
TRBD2,TRBJ2-7,.,TRBV5-6,TGTGCCAGCAGCTACCCAGCGGGAGTGTTGTCCTACGAGCAGTACTTC,CASSYPAGVLSYEQYF
TRBD1,TRBJ2-7,few,TRBV25-1,TGTGCCAGCAGTGAATTTGACAGGGACTACGAGCAGTACTTC,CASSEFDRDYEQYF
.,TRBJ2-5,few,TRBV29-1,TGCAGCGCCCTAGGACAGTCTCAAGAGACCCAGTACTTC,CSALGQSQETQYF
TRBD2,TRBJ2-3,.,TRBV7-3,TGTGCCAGCAGCGCCGGACTAGCGAGCACAGATACGCAGTATTTT,CASSAGLASTDTQYF
.,TRBJ1-4,.,TRBV21-1,TGTGCCAGCAGCATCTCGGACAAGGAGAATGAAAAACTGTTTTTT,CASSISDKENEKLFF
TRBD1,TRBJ2-7,.,TRBV6-4,TGTGCCAGCAGTAGCCCATTCCCGGACAGGGATATCTACGAGCAGTACTTC,CASSSPFPDRDIYEQYF
.,TRBJ2-7,.,TRBV6-2/TRBV6-3,TGTGCCAGCAGTTACTCGAGGGTAGCCTCCTACGAGCAGTACTTC,CASSYSRVASYEQYF
TRBD1,TRBJ2-7,.,TRBV5-1,TGCGCCAGCAGCAGCGGACAGGGGGCATATTCCTACGAGCAGTACTTC,CASSSGQGAYSYEQYF
.,TRBJ2-3,many,TRBV5-4,TGTGCCAGCAGCCTCGACAGGAGCACAGATACGCAGTATTTT,CASSLDRSTDTQYF
TRBD1,TRBJ1-1,once,TRBV3-1/TRBV3-2,TGTGCCAGCAGCCAATTCAGGGGGGCGGGCACTGAAGCTTTCTTT,CASSQFRGAGTEAFF
.,TRBJ1-4,.,TRBV7-9,TGTGCCAGCGACGGTCGTTTCGACAAAGAAAAACTGTTTTTT,CASDGRFDKEKLFF
.,TRBJ2-5,.,TRBV28,TGTGCCAGCAGTCTTCGTCGTTCCGCGGCCCAGTACTTC,CASSLRRSAAQYF
TRBD1,TRBJ1-5,few,TRBV19,TGTGCCACCGGACAGGCCTTTAATCAGCCCCAGCATTTT,CATGQAFNQPQHF
.,TRBJ1-3,.,TRBV7-9,TGTGCCAGCAGCTTGTCCCTGGCCGGAAACACCATATATTTT,CASSLSLAGNTIYF
TRBD2,TRBJ2-7,once,TRBV7-8,TGTGCCAGCAGCTTATTAGGGCTCGAGGGACTAGCGACGTACTTC,CASSLLGLEGLATYF
.,TRBJ1-4,few,TRBV30,TGTGCCTGGATGCAGGGTTTTGAAAAACTGTTTTTT,CAWMQGFEKLFF
TRBD2,TRBJ2-1,.,TRBV3-1/TRBV3-2,TGTGCCAGCAGCCAAGATCTAGCGGGAGGACACAATGAGCAGTTCTTC,CASSQDLAGGHNEQFF
.,TRBJ1-1,.,TRBV7-9,TGTGCCAGCATGGCAGCGATACTCGCTGAAGCTTTCTTT,CASMAAILAEAFF
TRBD1,TRBJ2-1,.,TRBV11-3,TGTGCCAGCAGCTCGCGACAGGGCAGCTCCTACAATGAGCAGTTCTTC,CASSSRQGSSYNEQFF
.,TRBJ1-4,few,TRBV4-2,TGTGCCAGCAGCCAAGACCTCTCCGCAACTAATGAAAAACTGTTTTTT,CASSQDLSATNEKLFF
.,TRBJ2-2,.,TRBV5-1,TGCGCCAGCAGCGCATCCTCAGGGGAAACCGGGGAGCTGTTTTTT,CASSASSGETGELFF
TRBD2,TRBJ2-7,.,TRBV7-9,TGTGCCAGCAGCCCCGATCCGGCGGGGGATAGCCACGAGCAGTACTTC,CASSPDPAGDSHEQYF
TRBD2,TRBJ2-1,.,TRBV18,TGTGCCAGCTCACCTCCTATTGGGGGAGGGCTGGGGAATGAGCAGTTCTTC,CASSPPIGGGLGNEQFF
.,TRBJ2-7,.,TRBV6-5,TGTGCCAGCAGTTACTCACGGCAGGGGGGCTACGAGCAGTACTTC,CASSYSRQGGYEQYF
TRBD2,TRBJ2-2,.,TRBV2,TGTGCCAGCAGTCCCAGCGGGAGGACGGCGGACACCGGGGAGCTGTTTTTT,CASSPSGRTADTGELFF
.,TRBJ1-5,.,TRBV15,TGTGCCACCAGCAGAGATCGGGATTATAGCAATCAGCCCCAGCATTTT,CATSRDRDYSNQPQHF
.,TRBJ2-1,few,TRBV19,TGTGCCAGTAGTCCCCGGGACATCAACAGTGGTGAGCAGTTCTTC,CASSPRDINSGEQFF
TRBD1,TRBJ1-5,.,TRBV7-6,TGTGCCAGCAGCTTAGGTCCGACAGGGGTAAATCAGCCCCAGCATTTT,CASSLGPTGVNQPQHF
.,TRBJ2-1,.,TRBV13,TGTGCCAGCAGCTCACACTCGACAGTTTTTCTCAATGAGCAGTTCTTC,CASSSHSTVFLNEQFF
.,TRBJ1-3,.,TRBV28,TGTGCCAGCAGTTTGCCCTTTAGCTCTGGAAACACCATATATTTT,CASSLPFSSGNTIYF
.,TRBJ2-3,.,TRBV3-1/TRBV3-2,TGTGCCAGCAGCCAAGTCGTCCGTCCAGATACGCAGTATTTT,CASSQVVRPDTQYF
TRBD1,TRBJ2-4,.,TRBV5-4,TGTGCCAGCAGCTTGCCGGGACAGGGAAACATTCAGTACTTC,CASSLPGQGNIQYF
.,TRBJ2-7,.,TRBV29-1,TGCAGCGTTGGGCATTACGAGCAGTACTTC,CSVGHYEQYF
.,TRBJ1-5,.,TRBV27,TGTGCCAGCAGTTTAAATGGGCGGGATCAGCCCCAGCATTTT,CASSLNGRDQPQHF
.,TRBJ2-5,.,TRBV19,TGTGCCAGTAGTATCGAGGGACACAAAGAGACCCAGTACTTC,CASSIEGHKETQYF
TRBD1,TRBJ1-3,.,TRBV3-1/TRBV3-2,TGTGCCAGCAGCTCCGGGACAGGGGGATACTCTGGAAACACCATATATTTT,CASSSGTGGYSGNTIYF
TRBD1,TRBJ1-6,.,TRBV19,TGTGCCAGTTGTTGGACAGGGGGCAATTCACCCCTCCACTTT,CASCWTGGNSPLHF
TRBD1,TRBJ1-1,.,TRBV27,TGTGCCAGCAGCCAGACAGGGAGGCCTGAAGCTTTCTTT,CASSQTGRPEAFF
TRBD1,TRBJ2-5,.,TRBV6-1,TGTGCCAGCAGTGAAGTACCGACCGACAGGGACGGTTTCGGAATCCAGTACTTC,CASSEVPTDRDGFGIQYF
.,TRBJ2-7,.,TRBV4-1,TGCGCCAGCAGCCAAAACCTTCCTGCGCGGCTTACCTACGAGCAGTACTTC,CASSQNLPARLTYEQYF
TRBD2,TRBJ2-5,.,TRBV23-1,TGCGCCAGCAGTCACCACCCCCGGACTAGCGGGGGGGAAGAGACCCAGTACTTC,CASSHHPRTSGGEETQYF
.,TRBJ2-2,.,TRBV4-1,TGCGCCAGCAGCCAGACCGACACTGACACCGGGGAGCTGTTTTTT,CASSQTDTDTGELFF
TRBD2,TRBJ2-5,.,TRBV27,TGTGCCAGCAGTTTGAGGGCGGGAGGGCCATTCCCCCAAGAGACCCAGTACTTC,CASSLRAGGPFPQETQYF
.,TRBJ2-5,.,TRBV5-1,TGCGCCAGCAGCCCGGAGAGCAGGGTCGAGACCCAGTACTTC,CASSPESRVETQYF